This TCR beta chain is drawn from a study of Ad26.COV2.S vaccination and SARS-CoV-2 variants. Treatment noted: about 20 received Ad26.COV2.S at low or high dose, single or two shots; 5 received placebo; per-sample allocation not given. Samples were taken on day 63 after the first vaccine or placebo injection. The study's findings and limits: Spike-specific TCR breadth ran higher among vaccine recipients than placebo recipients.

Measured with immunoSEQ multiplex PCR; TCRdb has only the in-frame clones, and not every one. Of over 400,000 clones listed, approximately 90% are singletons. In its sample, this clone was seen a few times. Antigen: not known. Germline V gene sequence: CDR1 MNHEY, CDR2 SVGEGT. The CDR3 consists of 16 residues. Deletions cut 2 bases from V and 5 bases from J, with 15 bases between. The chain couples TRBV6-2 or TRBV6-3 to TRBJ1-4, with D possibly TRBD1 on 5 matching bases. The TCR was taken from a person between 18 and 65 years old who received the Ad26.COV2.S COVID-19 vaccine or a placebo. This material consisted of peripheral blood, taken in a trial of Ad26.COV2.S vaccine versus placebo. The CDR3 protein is CASSYATGTWNEKLFF. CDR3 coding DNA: TGTGCCAGCAGTTACGCTACAGGCACCTGGAATGAAAAACTGTTTTTT.